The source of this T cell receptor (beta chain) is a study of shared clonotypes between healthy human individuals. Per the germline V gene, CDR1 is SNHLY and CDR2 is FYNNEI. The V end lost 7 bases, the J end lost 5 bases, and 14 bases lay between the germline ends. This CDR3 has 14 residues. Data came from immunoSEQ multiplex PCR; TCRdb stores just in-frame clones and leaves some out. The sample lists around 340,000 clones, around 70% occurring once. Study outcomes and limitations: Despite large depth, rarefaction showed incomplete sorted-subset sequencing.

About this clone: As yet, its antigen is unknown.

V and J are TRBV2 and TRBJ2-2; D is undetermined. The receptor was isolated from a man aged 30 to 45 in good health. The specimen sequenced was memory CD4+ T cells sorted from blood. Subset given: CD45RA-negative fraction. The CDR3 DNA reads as TGTGCCAGCACTCGAGAATCCCTTACCGGGGAGCTGTTTTTT. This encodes CASTRESLTGELFF.